The rows below give T cell receptor beta chains drawn from one sample of a study of blood T cell repertoires in COVID-19. Measured with immunoSEQ multiplex PCR; TCRdb has only the in-frame clones, and not every one. Of approximately 400,000 clones detected, around four fifths appear once; the ten largest clones hold about 4.9%. The sequenced sample consisted of PBMCs or T cells enriched from blood (not recorded which). Every receptor here comes from a woman in her fifties or sixties who had recovered from COVID-19. Both conserved end residues are part of each CDR3. The D gene is left open where the match is weak. Size values are once, few and many counts, or a class for expanded clones, and some rows have none.

clone_size: .; d_call: .; v_call: TRBV7-6; j_call: TRBJ2-1; cdr3_aa: CASSPNLPPGPNEQFF; cdr3_nt: TGTGCCAGCAGCCCCAATCTCCCCCCAGGGCCCAATGAGCAGTTCTTC
clone_size: .; d_call: .; v_call: TRBV11-3; j_call: TRBJ1-6; cdr3_aa: CASSLFPVNSPLHF; cdr3_nt: TGTGCCAGCAGCTTGTTTCCGGTAAATTCACCCCTCCACTTT
clone_size: .; d_call: .; v_call: TRBV3-1/TRBV3-2; j_call: TRBJ1-2; cdr3_aa: CASSQTQNYGYTF; cdr3_nt: TGTGCCAGCAGCCAGACACAAAACTATGGCTACACCTTC
clone_size: .; d_call: TRBD2; v_call: TRBV6-5; j_call: TRBJ2-1; cdr3_aa: CASSSLAGVLGEQFF; cdr3_nt: TGTGCCAGCAGCTCACTAGCGGGAGTTTTAGGTGAGCAGTTCTTC
clone_size: .; d_call: TRBD1; v_call: TRBV19; j_call: TRBJ2-4; cdr3_aa: CASSNSGGMAKNIQYF; cdr3_nt: TGTGCCAGTAGTAACTCAGGGGGAATGGCCAAAAACATTCAGTACTTC
clone_size: .; d_call: TRBD2; v_call: TRBV6-2/TRBV6-3; j_call: TRBJ2-1; cdr3_aa: CASSYSLTGGPSSYNEQFF; cdr3_nt: TGTGCCAGCAGTTACTCGCTAACGGGAGGGCCCAGCTCCTACAATGAGCAGTTCTTC
clone_size: few; d_call: .; v_call: TRBV11-3; j_call: TRBJ2-1; cdr3_aa: CASSLEQGTHNEQFF; cdr3_nt: TGTGCCAGCAGCTTAGAACAGGGAACCCACAATGAGCAGTTCTTC
clone_size: .; d_call: .; v_call: TRBV7-2; j_call: TRBJ1-1; cdr3_aa: CASSPYSSAEAFF; cdr3_nt: TGTGCCAGCAGCCCTTACTCTTCGGCTGAAGCTTTCTTT
clone_size: .; d_call: .; v_call: TRBV3-1/TRBV3-2; j_call: TRBJ2-2; cdr3_aa: CASSQWDIPGGELFF; cdr3_nt: TGTGCCAGCAGCCAATGGGACATTCCCGGCGGGGAGCTGTTTTTT
clone_size: .; d_call: .; v_call: TRBV27; j_call: TRBJ2-6; cdr3_aa: CASSFSGANVLTF; cdr3_nt: TGTGCCAGCAGCTTTTCTGGGGCCAACGTCCTGACTTTC
clone_size: .; d_call: TRBD1; v_call: TRBV27; j_call: TRBJ1-2; cdr3_aa: CASTDSQGARGYTF; cdr3_nt: TGTGCCAGCACCGATTCCCAGGGGGCGCGCGGCTACACCTTC
clone_size: .; d_call: .; v_call: TRBV7-2; j_call: TRBJ1-5; cdr3_aa: CASSLSQTNQPQHF; cdr3_nt: TGTGCCAGCAGCTTAAGTCAGACTAATCAGCCCCAGCATTTT
clone_size: .; d_call: .; v_call: TRBV11-2; j_call: TRBJ1-5; cdr3_aa: CASSLDGRGNQPQHF; cdr3_nt: TGTGCCAGCAGCTTAGATGGCAGGGGCAATCAGCCCCAGCATTTT
clone_size: .; d_call: TRBD2; v_call: TRBV13; j_call: TRBJ2-2; cdr3_aa: CASSFSGRDTGELFF; cdr3_nt: TGTGCCAGCAGCTTTAGCGGGAGGGACACCGGGGAGCTGTTTTTT
clone_size: .; d_call: .; v_call: TRBV5-6; j_call: TRBJ1-2; cdr3_aa: CASRSDKYGYTF; cdr3_nt: TGTGCCAGCAGATCGGACAAGTATGGCTACACCTTC
clone_size: .; d_call: .; v_call: TRBV6-5; j_call: TRBJ1-1; cdr3_aa: CASSYDNGGGTEAFF; cdr3_nt: TGTGCCAGCAGTTACGATAACGGCGGGGGGACTGAAGCTTTCTTT
clone_size: .; d_call: .; v_call: TRBV2; j_call: TRBJ2-7; cdr3_aa: CASSLGQNYEQYF; cdr3_nt: TGTGCCAGCAGCCTCGGACAGAACTACGAGCAGTACTTC
clone_size: few; d_call: TRBD1; v_call: TRBV27; j_call: TRBJ1-1; cdr3_aa: CASSLTGSSRGAFF; cdr3_nt: TGTGCCAGCAGTTTAACGGGGTCGAGCAGGGGGGCTTTCTTT
clone_size: few; d_call: .; v_call: TRBV7-8; j_call: TRBJ1-2; cdr3_aa: CASSLVEHGYTF; cdr3_nt: TGTGCCAGCAGCTTAGTAGAGCATGGCTACACCTTC
clone_size: .; d_call: .; v_call: TRBV7-8; j_call: TRBJ1-1; cdr3_aa: CASSLDRQNTEAFF; cdr3_nt: TGTGCCAGCAGCTTAGACAGGCAGAACACTGAAGCTTTCTTT
clone_size: few; d_call: TRBD2; v_call: TRBV30; j_call: TRBJ2-7; cdr3_aa: CAWSVGVGGRLSYEQYF; cdr3_nt: TGTGCCTGGAGTGTGGGTGTCGGCGGGAGACTCTCCTACGAGCAGTACTTC
clone_size: .; d_call: .; v_call: TRBV6-5; j_call: TRBJ2-7; cdr3_aa: CASSSRTGEQYF; cdr3_nt: TGTGCCAGCAGTTCACGAACAGGGGAGCAGTACTTC
clone_size: .; d_call: .; v_call: TRBV18; j_call: TRBJ1-3; cdr3_aa: CASSPQAVSGNTIYF; cdr3_nt: TGTGCCAGCTCACCTCAGGCTGTGTCAGGAAACACCATATATTTT
clone_size: .; d_call: .; v_call: TRBV5-1; j_call: TRBJ2-1; cdr3_aa: CASSESQGYEQFF; cdr3_nt: TGCGCCAGCAGCGAATCACAGGGCTATGAGCAGTTCTTC
clone_size: .; d_call: .; v_call: TRBV18; j_call: TRBJ1-5; cdr3_aa: CASSGGSNQPQHF; cdr3_nt: TGTGCCAGCTCGGGGGGGTCGAATCAGCCCCAGCATTTT
clone_size: few; d_call: TRBD1; v_call: TRBV6-2/TRBV6-3; j_call: TRBJ1-2; cdr3_aa: CASSYGGTGDRYTF; cdr3_nt: TGTGCCAGCAGTTACGGCGGGACAGGGGATCGCTACACCTTC
clone_size: once; d_call: .; v_call: TRBV11-2; j_call: TRBJ2-1; cdr3_aa: CASSLDPDSAPYNEQFF; cdr3_nt: TGTGCCAGCAGCTTAGATCCTGATAGCGCACCCTACAATGAGCAGTTCTTC
clone_size: .; d_call: .; v_call: TRBV12-3/TRBV12-4; j_call: TRBJ2-1; cdr3_aa: CASSLISSGEQFF; cdr3_nt: TGTGCCAGCAGTTTAATTTCTTCCGGTGAGCAGTTCTTC
clone_size: .; d_call: .; v_call: TRBV30; j_call: TRBJ1-1; cdr3_aa: CAWSPKTGPIEAFF; cdr3_nt: TGTGCCTGGAGCCCCAAGACAGGCCCTATTGAAGCTTTCTTT
clone_size: .; d_call: TRBD1; v_call: TRBV5-1; j_call: TRBJ2-6; cdr3_aa: CASSLAGTGLISGANVLTF; cdr3_nt: TGCGCCAGCAGCCTGGCCGGGACAGGACTAATCTCTGGGGCCAACGTCCTGACTTTC
clone_size: .; d_call: TRBD1; v_call: TRBV5-6; j_call: TRBJ1-1; cdr3_aa: CASSFGQGWTEAFF; cdr3_nt: TGTGCCAGCAGCTTCGGACAGGGCTGGACTGAAGCTTTCTTT
clone_size: .; d_call: TRBD1; v_call: TRBV7-3; j_call: TRBJ1-1; cdr3_aa: CASSQGGNTEAFF; cdr3_nt: TGTGCCAGCAGCCAGGGGGGGAACACTGAAGCTTTCTTT
clone_size: .; d_call: .; v_call: TRBV4-1; j_call: TRBJ1-2; cdr3_aa: CASSQASLPYGYTF; cdr3_nt: TGCGCCAGCAGCCAAGCTTCCCTCCCCTATGGCTACACCTTC
clone_size: .; d_call: .; v_call: TRBV27; j_call: TRBJ2-4; cdr3_aa: CASSSGGLAKNIQYF; cdr3_nt: TGTGCCAGCAGTTCTGGGGGCCTAGCCAAAAACATTCAGTACTTC
clone_size: .; d_call: .; v_call: TRBV10-3; j_call: TRBJ1-2; cdr3_aa: CAISSDTNYGYTF; cdr3_nt: TGTGCCATCAGTTCCGACACGAACTATGGCTACACCTTC
clone_size: .; d_call: TRBD1; v_call: TRBV18; j_call: TRBJ1-2; cdr3_aa: CASSPTGLGNYGYTF; cdr3_nt: TGTGCCAGCTCACCGACAGGGTTGGGTAACTATGGCTACACCTTC
clone_size: .; d_call: .; v_call: TRBV7-7; j_call: TRBJ2-5; cdr3_aa: CASSLTGVETQYF; cdr3_nt: TGTGCTAGCAGCTTAACGGGAGTCGAGACCCAGTACTTC
clone_size: .; d_call: .; v_call: TRBV3-1/TRBV3-2; j_call: TRBJ1-3; cdr3_aa: CASSQQDLGNTIYF; cdr3_nt: TGTGCCAGCAGCCAACAGGATCTTGGGAACACCATATATTTT
clone_size: .; d_call: .; v_call: TRBV7-2; j_call: TRBJ1-5; cdr3_aa: CASSPMSSNQPQHF; cdr3_nt: TGTGCCAGCAGCCCAATGTCTAGCAATCAGCCCCAGCATTTT
clone_size: .; d_call: TRBD1; v_call: TRBV18; j_call: TRBJ2-1; cdr3_aa: CTSSTGIREPPDEQFF; cdr3_nt: TGTACCAGCTCGACAGGGATAAGGGAGCCACCGGATGAGCAGTTCTTC
clone_size: .; d_call: .; v_call: TRBV27; j_call: TRBJ1-1; cdr3_aa: CASSLSPTHYLDTEAFF; cdr3_nt: TGTGCCAGCAGTTTATCCCCGACCCATTACCTAGACACTGAAGCTTTCTTT
clone_size: few; d_call: TRBD1; v_call: TRBV3-1/TRBV3-2; j_call: TRBJ1-5; cdr3_aa: CASSKTGGYSNQPQHF; cdr3_nt: TGTGCCAGCAGTAAAACAGGGGGCTATAGCAATCAGCCCCAGCATTTT
clone_size: .; d_call: .; v_call: TRBV18; j_call: TRBJ1-3; cdr3_aa: CASSPPNRASGNTIYF; cdr3_nt: TGTGCCAGCTCACCACCGAACAGGGCCTCTGGAAACACCATATATTTT
clone_size: .; d_call: TRBD1; v_call: TRBV27; j_call: TRBJ1-1; cdr3_aa: CASSKQGGGFDAFF; cdr3_nt: TGTGCCAGCAGTAAACAAGGGGGCGGTTTCGACGCTTTCTTT
clone_size: few; d_call: TRBD1; v_call: TRBV7-2; j_call: TRBJ1-2; cdr3_aa: CASSTDRDGYTF; cdr3_nt: TGTGCCAGCAGCACCGACAGGGATGGCTACACCTTC
clone_size: .; d_call: .; v_call: TRBV5-1; j_call: TRBJ2-1; cdr3_aa: CASSSGLYNEQFF; cdr3_nt: TGCGCCAGCAGCTCCGGACTCTACAATGAGCAGTTCTTC
clone_size: .; d_call: .; v_call: TRBV27; j_call: TRBJ1-4; cdr3_aa: CASSPQPDSTLFILTNEKLFF; cdr3_nt: TGTGCCAGCAGTCCCCAACCTGACAGCACCCTATTTATCTTAACTAATGAAAAACTGTTTTTT
clone_size: .; d_call: .; v_call: TRBV30; j_call: TRBJ2-7; cdr3_aa: CAWSVGQGEQYF; cdr3_nt: TGTGCCTGGAGTGTAGGGCAGGGCGAGCAGTACTTC
clone_size: .; d_call: .; v_call: TRBV27; j_call: TRBJ1-3; cdr3_aa: CASRRGQTGNTIYF; cdr3_nt: TGTGCCAGCAGGCGGGGGCAAACTGGAAACACCATATATTTT
clone_size: .; d_call: TRBD1; v_call: TRBV5-8; j_call: TRBJ1-5; cdr3_aa: CASSKDRGGGNQPQHF; cdr3_nt: TGTGCCAGCAGCAAAGACAGGGGAGGCGGCAATCAGCCCCAGCATTTT
clone_size: .; d_call: TRBD1; v_call: TRBV9; j_call: TRBJ1-1; cdr3_aa: CASSPSIDRGPAFF; cdr3_nt: TGTGCCAGCAGCCCCAGCATAGACAGGGGTCCGGCTTTCTTT
clone_size: .; d_call: TRBD1; v_call: TRBV28; j_call: TRBJ2-7; cdr3_aa: CASSSRQGLSYEQYF; cdr3_nt: TGTGCCAGCAGCTCTAGACAGGGCCTCTCCTACGAGCAGTACTTC
clone_size: .; d_call: .; v_call: TRBV7-2; j_call: TRBJ2-5; cdr3_aa: CASSSVTPGVETQYF; cdr3_nt: TGTGCCAGCAGCTCCGTGACTCCGGGGGTGGAGACCCAGTACTTC